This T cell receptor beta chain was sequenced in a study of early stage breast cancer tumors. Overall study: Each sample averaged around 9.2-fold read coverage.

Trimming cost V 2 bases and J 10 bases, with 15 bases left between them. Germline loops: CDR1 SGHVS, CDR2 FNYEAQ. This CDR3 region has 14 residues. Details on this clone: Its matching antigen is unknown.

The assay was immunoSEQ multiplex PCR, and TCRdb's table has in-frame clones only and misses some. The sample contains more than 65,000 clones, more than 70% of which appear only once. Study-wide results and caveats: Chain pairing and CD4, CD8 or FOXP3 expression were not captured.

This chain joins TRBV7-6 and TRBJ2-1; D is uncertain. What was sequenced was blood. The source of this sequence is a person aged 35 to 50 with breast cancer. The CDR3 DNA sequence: TGTGCCAGCAGCTTACGGATAGGGCGGTACGAGCAGTTCTTC. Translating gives CASSLRIGRYEQFF.